One sample yielded the 22 T cell receptor beta chains listed below, sequenced in a study of shared clonotypes between healthy human individuals. Produced via immunoSEQ multiplex PCR; TCRdb's table is partial and in-frame only. This sample carries 2.5 million or so clones, 85% to 95% of them seen once, and the ten largest clones take 0.13% to 0.15%. The source material was naive CD4+ T cells sorted from blood. The subset here: CD45RA+ positively selected. The source of these receptors is a man between 18 and 29 years old in good health.

This chain uses TRBV12-5 with TRBJ2-2; D is unclear. The CDR3 is 18 amino acids. The germline gives CDR1 LGHNT, CDR2 FRNRAP. Trimming shortened V by 6 bases and J by 0 bases, and 20 bases separated the two germline ends. CDR3 sequence: CASGPSIADTTNTGELFF. The CDR3 DNA is TGTGCTAGTGGCCCGAGTATCGCAGACACAACGAACACCGGGGAGCTGTTTTTT.

The chain is built from TRBV7-3 and TRBJ2-1, with D tentatively TRBD1 (6 bases). Looked up from germline, CDR1 is SGHTA and CDR2 is FQGTGA. The V end was cut by 3 bases, the J end by 8 bases, with 20 bases between. The CDR3 loop spans 16 amino acids. CDR3 in DNA: TGTGCCAGCAGCTTTGGCCAGGGCAGGGGTTACCATGAGCAGTTCTTC. This encodes CASSFGQGRGYHEQFF.

The chain couples TRBV6-9 to TRBJ1-5; possible D gene TRBD1, 6 bases. Trimming cost V 5 bases and J 2 bases, with 28 bases left between them. CDR1 MNHGY and CDR2 SVAAGI come from the germline V gene. The CDR3 is made up of 20 amino acids. The CDR3 bases are TGTGCCAGCAGTCTCCGTGGCGGCTCAGGGGTCCGGGAGCGCAATCAGCCCCAGCATTTT. Its protein product is CASSLRGGSGVRERNQPQHF.

Details on this clone: Compared with germline, one end of the junction differs, possibly owing to a read error. J is TRBJ2-5 and V is TRBV7-7; D uncertain. The CDR3 covers 15 residues. Germline values: CDR1 SSHAT, CDR2 FNYEAQ (reference sequence). The CDR3 coding sequence is TGTGCTAGCAGCTTAGTAGGGAAGGCAGGAGAGACCCAGTACTTC. This translates into CASSLVGKAGETQYF.

Details on this clone: Other DNA sequences within the sample encode an identical CDR3. The chain links TRBV18 to TRBJ1-1; TRBD1 aligns across 8 bases. Germline V gives CDR1 KGHSH, CDR2 LQKENI. The CDR3 length is 15 residues. V lost 3 bases to trimming and J lost 0 bases; unmatched junction nucleotides: 3. DNA for the CDR3: TGTGCCAGCTCACCTAGACAGGGGATGAACACTGAAGCTTTCTTT. Translating it yields CASSPRQGMNTEAFF.

The genes are TRBV5-4 and TRBJ1-3, with 9 positions matching TRBD1. The germline V gene encodes CDR1 SGHNT and CDR2 YYREEE (reference sequence). The CDR3 length is 17 residues. J gave up 1 base and V 4 bases, and 9 bases lay outside the gene matches. The CDR3 reads CASSEGTGWPSGNTIYF. The CDR3 region has the DNA TGTGCCAGCAGCGAAGGGACAGGGTGGCCTTCTGGAAACACCATATATTTT.

Only one count was recorded for this clone. This sequence joins TRBV11-2 and TRBJ2-5, with D possibly TRBD1 on 5 matching bases. The J call is doubtful: the DNA matches TRBJ2-7 better. The germline CDR1 and CDR2 sequences are SGHAT and FQNNGV. The CDR3 spans 15 residues. The CDR3 region has the DNA TGTGCCAGCAGCTTAAGGGGCGAAGGGGCCTACGAGCAGTACTTC. It specifies CASSLRGEGAYEQYF.

V gene TRBV7-9 combines with J gene TRBJ1-4; no firm D call. Germline V lookup: CDR1 SEHNR, CDR2 FQNEAQ (reference sequence). CDR3 length: 12 residues. Trimming took off 11 bases at V and 4 bases at J, with 11 bases between the two ends. DNA for the CDR3: TGTGCCCTGGCAGTTGTTAATGAAAAACTGTTTTTT. Encoded protein: CALAVVNEKLFF.

V and J are TRBV6-5 and TRBJ2-5, with D possibly matching TRBD2 (6 bases). This CDR3 is 12 amino acids long. V gave up 6 bases and J gave up 13 bases, with 18 bases separating them. Germline V CDR1 and CDR2: MNHEY, SVGAGI. CDR3 nucleotides: TGTGCCAGCAGACGTCTCGGGACTTCGATGTACTTC. The encoded protein is CASRRLGTSMYF.

Details on this clone: Other DNA sequences in this specimen translate into the identical CDR3. V and J are TRBV6-1 and TRBJ2-7, with D perhaps assigned TRBD1 or TRBD2 (5 bases each). Deletions cut 6 bases from V and 6 bases from J, with 9 bases between. Looked up from germline, CDR1 is MNHNS and CDR2 is SASEGT. The length of the CDR3 is 11 residues. In nucleotides, the CDR3 is TGTGCCAGCAGCCGTGGGGGCGAGCAGTACTTC. Protein sequence: CASSRGGEQYF.

This chain joins TRBV7-4 and TRBJ2-5; D not certain. Germline V gene sequence: CDR1 SGHVT, CDR2 SQSDAQ. Trimming removed 9 bases at V and 0 bases at J, with 11 bases between. The CDR3 sequence is 13 residues long. The CDR3 protein is CARDDKDQETQYF. The CDR3 DNA is TGTGCCAGGGATGACAAGGACCAAGAGACCCAGTACTTC.

Written as DNA, the CDR3 is TGTGCCAGCAGCCCTGGGACTAGCGGGCTAGAGCAGTACTTC. Amino acid sequence: CASSPGTSGLEQYF. The chain uses TRBV9 and TRBJ2-7, with 12 nucleotides matching TRBD2. CDR3 length: 14 residues. Germline-derived CDR1 and CDR2 are SGDLS and YYNGEE. Trimming at V came to 4 bases and at J to 7 bases, leaving 6 bases not matched to a gene.

This sequence joins TRBV4-2 and TRBJ1-5, with D possibly being TRBD1 (6 bases). CDR3 length: 14 amino acids. Trimming cost V 2 bases and J 5 bases, with 10 bases left between them. Germline V CDR1 and CDR2: LGHNA, YNFKEQ. The CDR3 reads CASSQQGGYQPQHF. The CDR3 bases are TGTGCCAGCAGCCAACAAGGGGGTTATCAGCCCCAGCATTTT.

Details on this clone: The sample carries other DNA sequences with the same CDR3. The rearrangement uses TRBV29-1 and TRBJ2-1; D unresolved. Germline V lookup: CDR1 SQVTM, CDR2 ANQGSEA. The CDR3 is 11 residues long. With 2 bases removed from V and 7 bases from J, the gap between germline ends came to 6 bases. CDR3 nucleotides: TGCAGCGTTGAACTGCGGAATGAGCAGTTCTTC. Its translation is CSVELRNEQFF.

The chain couples TRBV27 to TRBJ1-6; possible D gene TRBD1, 5 bases. V shed 8 bases and J shed 5 bases, with 10 bases lying between them. This CDR3 comprises 13 residues. Germline CDR1 and CDR2: MNHEY and SMNVEV (reference sequence). CDR3 loop: CASRRGDNSPLHF. The CDR3 DNA reads TGTGCCAGCCGGCGGGGGGATAATTCACCCCTCCACTTT.

The chain carries TRBV7-2 and TRBJ2-3; 7 bases line up with TRBD1. Germline trimming cut 7 bases from V and 2 bases from J; bases unmatched to any gene: 3. CDR3 size: 13 residues. Germline V gives CDR1 SGHTA, CDR2 FQGNSA. CDR3: CASTGQFTDTQYF. Here the CDR3 DNA reads TGTGCCAGCACGGGACAGTTCACAGATACGCAGTATTTT. The full variable domain, its missing parts supplied by reference TRBV7-2 and TRBJ2-3, is GAGVSQSPSNKVTEKGKDVELRCDPISGHTALYWYRQSLGQGLEFLIYFQGNSAPDKSGLPSDRFSAERTGGSVSTLTIQRTQQEDSAVYLCASTGQFTDTQYFGPGTRLTVL.

Concerning this clone: This sample includes further DNA sequences coding for the same CDR3. The chain combines TRBV5-1 with TRBJ2-3, with D maybe TRBD2 (6 bases). Trimming took off 4 bases at V and 0 bases at J, with 9 bases between the two ends. The CDR3 contains 14 residues. Germline lookup yields CDR1 SGHRS and CDR2 YFSETQ. The DNA for the CDR3 is TGCGCCAGCAGCAGAAGCGGGAGCACAGATACGCAGTATTTT. Its translation: CASSRSGSTDTQYF. Full variable domain (missing parts from reference TRBV5-1 and TRBJ2-3): KAGVTQTPRYLIKTRGQQVTLSCSPISGHRSVSWYQQTPGQGLQFLFEYFSETQRNKGNFPGRFSGRQFSNSRSEMNVSTLELGDSALYLCASSRSGSTDTQYFGPGTRLTVL.

The chain combines TRBV25-1 with TRBJ1-2, with 11 bases matching TRBD1. Trimming cost V 3 bases and J 4 bases; bases outside gene matches: 13. The CDR3 is 18 amino acids. Germline CDR1 reads MGHDK; CDR2 reads SYGVNS. The CDR3 sequence is CASSDGGPTGQGVYGYTF. The CDR3 coding sequence is TGTGCCAGCAGTGACGGGGGACCAACGGGACAGGGGGTCTATGGCTACACCTTC.

The chain carries TRBV18 and TRBJ1-6; D perhaps matches TRBD1 (5 bases). The CDR3 sequence is 14 residues long. Germline V gene sequence: CDR1 KGHSH, CDR2 LQKENI. The V gene lost 2 bases and the J gene lost 8 bases, with 10 bases spanning the gap. CDR3 sequence reads: CASSPTGLDSPLHF. CDR3 nucleotides: TGTGCCAGCTCACCAACAGGTCTGGATTCACCCCTCCACTTT.

V usage is TRBV18 and J usage is TRBJ1-2, with a tentative D call TRBD1 (5 bases). The CDR3 runs to 15 residues. CDR1 and CDR2 from the germline V gene are KGHSH and LQKENI. Trimming stripped 2 bases from V and 3 bases from J, with 13 bases between. CDR3 in amino acids: CASSPTSDRYYGYTF. DNA of the CDR3: TGTGCCAGCTCACCAACCAGCGACAGATACTATGGCTACACCTTC.

V usage is TRBV6-5 and J usage is TRBJ1-2; 9 nucleotides match TRBD1. Germline CDR1 reads MNHEY; CDR2 reads SVGAGI. V was pared by 0 bases and J by 2 bases, with 4 bases of the junction left unmatched. This CDR3 region has 16 residues. This CDR3 reads CASSYSGDRANYGYTF. The CDR3 region has the DNA TGTGCCAGCAGTTACTCTGGGGACAGGGCGAACTATGGCTACACCTTC.

This chain uses TRBV5-1 with TRBJ2-5, with TRBD2 matching over 7 bases. This CDR3 contains 15 residues. Germline V gene sequence: CDR1 SGHRS, CDR2 YFSETQ. Germline trimming cut 0 bases from V and 0 bases from J; bases unmatched to any gene: 2. CDR3 protein: CASSLERGDQETQYF. The CDR3 region has the DNA TGCGCCAGCAGCTTGGAACGGGGGGACCAAGAGACCCAGTACTTC.